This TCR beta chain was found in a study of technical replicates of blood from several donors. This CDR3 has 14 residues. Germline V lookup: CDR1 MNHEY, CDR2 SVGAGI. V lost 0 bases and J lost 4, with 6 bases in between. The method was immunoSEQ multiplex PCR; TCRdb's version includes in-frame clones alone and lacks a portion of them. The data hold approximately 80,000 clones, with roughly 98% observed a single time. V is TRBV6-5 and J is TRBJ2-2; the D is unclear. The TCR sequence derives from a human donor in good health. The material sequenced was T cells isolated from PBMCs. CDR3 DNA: TGTGCCAGCAGTTACTCCTTTTTCACCGGGGAGCTGTTTTTT. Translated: CASSYSFFTGELFF.